This T cell receptor (beta chain) derives from a study of T cell responses to AZD1222 COVID-19 vaccine. General study results and limits: Within unmutated variant regions lay the reported targets of nearly half of spike-specific TCRs. Dominant CD4 TCR responses targeted spike regions 160-218 and 743-854. The number of AZD1222 recipients seropositive at baseline was only 5 to 7.

Second doses at about 4 or about 12 weeks were pooled. Measured with immunoSEQ multiplex PCR; TCRdb has only the in-frame clones, and not every one. The sample records tens of thousands of clones, about 74% being singletons. The germline V and J ends were trimmed by 6 bases and 5 bases, with 14 bases remaining between them. CDR3 length: 13 amino acids. Germline V gene lookup returns CDR1 SGHRS and CDR2 YFSETQ. Concerning this clone itself: Its target is unknown.

This TCR came from an adult who received the AZD1222 COVID-19 vaccine. The V gene is TRBV5-1, the J gene TRBJ2-5, with D perhaps TRBD1 or TRBD2 (5 bases each). This sample comprised peripheral blood, obtained 28 days after the second AZD1222 dose. The chain's CDR3 is CASNLVGEETQYF. CDR3 bases: TGCGCCAGCAACCTGGTGGGGGAGGAGACCCAGTACTTC.